This T cell receptor (beta chain) emerged from a study of a mutant IDH1 vaccine in newly diagnosed glioma. In the study overall: Mean patient age was around 40 years; around 62% were male and roughly 38% female.

The data were produced by immunoSEQ multiplex PCR, yet TCRdb's version contains in-frame clones alone and is incomplete. The sample consists of 50,000 or so clones, just under 80% of them appearing once. This clone was seen a few times. Its antigen remains unidentified. As for time point: week 5, during vaccination. Each dose of the vaccine consisted of 300 ug of mutant IDH1 20-mer peptide, with topical imiquimod. The study, taken as a whole, reports: There seemed to be no relation between pseudoprogression and changes in top peripheral T cell clonotypes.

The CDR3 consists of 14 residues. CDR1 is SEHNR and CDR2 is FQNEAQ in the germline V gene (reference sequence). V lost 6 bases to trimming and J lost 8 bases; unmatched junction nucleotides: 8. Specimen: PBMCs, collected from a glioma patient whose treatment included an IDH1 peptide vaccine. The gene calls are TRBV7-9 and TRBJ2-2; 8 bases map to TRBD1. The clonotype originates from a woman between 35 and 50 years old with glioma. DNA for the CDR3: TGTGCCAGCAGACCTACAGGGGGTTCTGGGGAGCTGTTTTTT. This encodes CASRPTGGSGELFF.